This entry features one T cell receptor (beta chain) sequence. Its antigen is unknown. Other nucleotide sequences from this sample produce the same CDR3. Germline loops: CDR1 SGHTA, CDR2 FQGNSA. The CDR3 contains 15 residues. V dropped 1 base and J dropped 2; count of bases not matched to a gene: 1. The entry originates in a study of shared clonotypes between healthy human individuals. Study-level points and caveats: Among donors, the sharing of clonotypes was expected to be influenced by sequencing depth.

Per sorted-subset replicate PCR, input was 150 to 250 ng DNA, representing roughly 28,000 T cell genomes. Here immunoSEQ multiplex PCR was the method, and the copy in TCRdb shows in-frame clones only, minus some. The profile shows about 2 million clones, about 94% of them singletons. The naive CD8 fraction comprised CD45RO-negative cells positively selected for CCR7 and excluded terminally differentiated effector memory CD45RA+ cells. The TCR sequence derives from a man between 18 and 35 years old in good health. V gene TRBV7-2 combines with J gene TRBJ2-1; 8 bases align to TRBD2. The sequenced sample was naive CD8+ T cells sorted from blood. CDR3 sequence reads: CASSLVAGPYNEQFF. The CDR3 region has the DNA TGTGCCAGCAGCTTAGTAGCGGGACCCTACAATGAGCAGTTCTTC.